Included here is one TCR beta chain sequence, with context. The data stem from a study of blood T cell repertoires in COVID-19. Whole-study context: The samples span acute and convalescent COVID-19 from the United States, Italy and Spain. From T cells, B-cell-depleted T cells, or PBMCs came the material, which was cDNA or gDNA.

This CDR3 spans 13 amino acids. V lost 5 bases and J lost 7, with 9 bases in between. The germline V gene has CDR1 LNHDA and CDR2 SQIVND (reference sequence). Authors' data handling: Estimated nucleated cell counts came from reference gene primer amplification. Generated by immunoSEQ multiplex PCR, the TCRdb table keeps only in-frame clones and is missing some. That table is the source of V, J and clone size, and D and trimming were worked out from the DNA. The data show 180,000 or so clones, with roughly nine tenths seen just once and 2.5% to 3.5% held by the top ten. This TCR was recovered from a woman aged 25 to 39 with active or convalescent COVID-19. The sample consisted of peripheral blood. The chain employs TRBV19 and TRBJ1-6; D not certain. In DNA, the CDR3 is TGTGCCAGTAGTCTCGGACTGAATTCACCCCTCCACTTT. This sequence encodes CASSLGLNSPLHF.